This entry is about one T cell receptor (beta chain). The germline V and J ends were trimmed by 1 base and 0 bases, with 28 bases remaining between them. The CDR3 sequence is 22 residues long. Germline V gene lookup returns CDR1 MDHEN and CDR2 SYDVKM. All enrollees were roughly 18 to 90 years old and from roughly 26 US areas. Categorization into cohorts depended on clinical history that participants reported. The data derive from a study of blood T cell repertoires in COVID-19. Study-wide context: PBMCs, B-cell-depleted T cells, or T cells provided the cDNA or gDNA that made up the material.

How the authors handled the data: How many nucleated cells were present was estimated from reference gene primer amplification. The repertoire was sequenced with immunoSEQ multiplex PCR; TCRdb's copy has only in-frame clones and lacks some. D and trimming come from the DNA, and the V and J calls and clone size come from that table. Of about 180,000 clones in the sample, about 83% were seen once. Material: PBMCs or T cells enriched from blood (not recorded which). V usage is TRBV28 and J usage is TRBJ1-5, with TRBD1 as a possible D gene (6 bases). This receptor was identified in a woman in her 30s who had recovered from COVID-19. This CDR3 is CASSLFVFRGQTHRHSNQPQHF. Here the CDR3 DNA reads TGTGCCAGCAGTTTATTTGTGTTTCGGGGACAAACGCATCGTCATAGCAATCAGCCCCAGCATTTT.